The 21 T cell receptor beta chains in this list originate from one sample, sequenced in a study of CD8+CD57+ T cells in acquired aplastic anemia. Sequenced patients had shown CD8+CD57+ cell expansion by flow cytometry. Both TCR beta VDJ combination and CDR3 sequence profiling were carried out. Genomic DNA was the template for this profiling. From the reads, TCRdb called clonotypes with MiXCR, one entry per CDR3 protein. This sample carries 150,000 to 200,000 distinct CDR3 sequences, 40% to 55% of them seen once, and the ten largest clones take about 2.9%. The sample taken for sequencing was sorted CD4+, CD8+, or CD8+CD57+ T cells (not recorded which) from PBMCs. These receptors were collected from a human donor with aplastic anemia.

The V gene is TRBV10-3, the J gene TRBJ2-3; 7 bases match TRBD2. The CDR3 runs to 13 residues. The J segment lost 1 base and the V segment lost 7 bases, leaving 2 bases of the junction unmatched. The germline V gene encodes CDR1 ENHRY and CDR2 SYGVKD. The CDR3 DNA reads as TGTGCCATCATGGCGGGGGGCACAGATACGCAGTATTTT. It codes for CAIMAGGTDTQYF.

This clonotype was seen repeatedly, ten times or more. This chain uses TRBV29-1 with TRBJ2-1, with D hard to call. Trimming removed 4 bases from V and 0 bases from J, with 7 bases in between. Germline V gene sequence: CDR1 SQVTM, CDR2 ANQGSEA. The CDR3 has 13 amino acids. The CDR3 sequence is CSVATSSYNEQFF. The CDR3 bases are TGCAGCGTTGCTACCAGCTCCTACAATGAGCAGTTCTTC.

Concerning this clonotype itself: The junction departs from germline at one end; a sequencing error may be responsible. This chain connects TRBV25-1 to TRBJ1-6; no clear D. The V gene's germline CDR1 is MGHDK and CDR2 SYGVNS. The CDR3 runs 15 residues. CDR3 residues: CASSDEGEGTSPLHF. The CDR3, as DNA: TGCGCCAGCAGTGATGAGGGCGAGGGTACTTCACCCCTCCACTTT.

The V gene is TRBV12-3 or TRBV12-4, the J gene TRBJ1-6; no firm D call. The CDR3 spans 13 residues. V was shortened by 0 bases and J by 13 bases, with 10 bases between the two germline ends. CDR3 loop: CASSLAGPQPLHF. CDR3 coding DNA: TGTGCCAGCAGTTTAGCCGGACCCCAGCCCCTCCACTTT.

The chain combines TRBV20-1 with TRBJ1-1, with TRBD1 as a possible D gene (6 bases). The CDR3 covers 14 residues. The V gene's germline CDR1 is DFQATT and CDR2 SNEGSKA (reference sequence). Between the trimmed V and J ends, which lost 7 bases and 6 bases, there was a span of 21 bases. CDR3 in amino acids: CSVRGFEGFPEAFF. The DNA of the CDR3 is TGCAGTGTCAGGGGCTTCGAGGGATTCCCTGAAGCTTTCTTT.

The CDR3 bases are TGTGCCAGCAGTGTGCGGGGATGGTGGGGCTACACCTTC. This sequence encodes CASSVRGWWGYTF. V gene TRBV2 combines with J gene TRBJ1-2, with D unclear. Per germline, CDR1 SNHLY and CDR2 FYNNEI. V dropped 4 bases and J dropped 8 bases, with 14 bases sitting between them. There are 13 residues in the CDR3.

This clonotype was seen at least ten times. The chain carries TRBV5-5 and TRBJ2-2; D unresolved. The CDR3 is made up of 15 amino acids. Trimming removed 2 bases at V and 6 bases at J, with 14 bases between. CDR1 and CDR2 (germline): SGHKS, YYEKEE (reference sequence). CDR3 bases: TGTGCCAGCAGCTTCAATAGCCTCCCATCCGGGGAGCTGTTTTTT. Its translation is CASSFNSLPSGELFF.

This clonotype has a handful of counts. This may be a read error: a much more frequent sequence differs by one nucleotide. Because the CDR3 is missing its conserved closing phenylalanine or tryptophan, this is likely a read error. V is TRBV9 and J is TRBJ2-1, with D tentatively TRBD2 (6 bases). The CDR3 loop spans 17 amino acids. The V end was cut by 0 bases, the J end by 8 bases, with 21 bases between. Per the germline V gene, CDR1 is SGDLS and CDR2 is YYNGEE. In nucleotides, the CDR3 is TGTGCCAGCAGCGTAGTAGAGGGCGGGAACGTCCCCCATGAGCAGTTCCTC. It yields the protein CASSVVEGGNVPHEQFL.

The rearrangement joins TRBV4-3 to TRBJ2-7; the D gene is possibly TRBD1 (5 bases). V was clipped by 0 bases and J by 2 bases, with 11 bases between them. This CDR3 comprises 15 residues. Germline lookup yields CDR1 LGHNA and CDR2 YSLEER. The CDR3 sequence is CASSQDPQGTYEQYF. CDR3 nucleotide sequence: TGCGCCAGCAGCCAAGATCCCCAGGGTACCTACGAGCAGTACTTC.

The CDR3 DNA reads as TGCAGTGCCTTCGCTCGGGGGAATGAGCAGTTCTTC. Protein: CSAFARGNEQFF. The genes are TRBV20-1 and TRBJ2-1, with D tentatively TRBD2 (6 bases). The germline CDR1 and CDR2 sequences are DFQATT and SNEGSKA (reference sequence). Trimming removed 6 bases at V and 7 bases at J, with 13 bases between. The CDR3 covers 12 residues.

The CDR3: CATSRAFRESNQPQHF. The DNA of the CDR3 is TGTGCCACCAGCAGAGCGTTCAGGGAGAGCAATCAGCCCCAGCATTTT. The chain has TRBV15 and TRBJ1-5; the D gene is possibly TRBD1 (5 bases). The V gene lost 1 base and the J gene lost 1 base, with 11 bases spanning the gap. The germline V gene encodes CDR1 LNHNV and CDR2 YYDKDF (reference sequence). The CDR3 contains 16 residues. The variable domain in full, with the rest retrieved from reference TRBV15 and TRBJ1-5, is DAMVIQNPRYQVTQFGKPVTLSCSQTLNHNVMYWYQQKSSQAPKLLFHYYDKDFNNEADTPDNFQSRRPNTSFCFLDIRSPGLGDTAMYLCATSRAFRESNQPQHFGDGTRLSIL.

CDR3 nucleotides: TGCAGCGCCACGCAGGGGTTCCAACAGACAGATACGCAGTATTTT. Protein product: CSATQGFQQTDTQYF. V is TRBV29-1 and J is TRBJ2-3; possibly TRBD1 for D (6 bases). V was clipped by 7 bases and J by 3 bases, with 20 bases between them. The CDR3 contains 15 residues. Germline V lookup: CDR1 SQVTM, CDR2 ANQGSEA.

This clonotype was counted ten times or more. V and J are TRBV15 and TRBJ2-1; D perhaps matches TRBD2 (6 bases). This CDR3 region has 16 residues. The germline V gene encodes CDR1 LNHNV and CDR2 YYDKDF (reference sequence). V shed 4 bases and J shed 5 bases, with 18 bases lying between them. This CDR3 reads CATSTREASLHNEQFF. The CDR3 bases are TGTGCCACCAGCACGAGGGAGGCTAGCCTCCACAATGAGCAGTTCTTC.

This clonotype was picked up a small number of times. V usage is TRBV29-1 and J usage is TRBJ2-5; no definite D call. With 6 bases removed from V and 5 bases from J, the gap between germline ends came to 13 bases. The CDR3 spans 12 residues. In germline, CDR1 is SQVTM, CDR2 ANQGSEA. The CDR3 region has the DNA TGCAGCGTCTACGTGGGCGCGGAGACCCAGTACTTC. Amino acids: CSVYVGAETQYF.

The chain combines TRBV20-1 with TRBJ2-7; 9 nucleotides line up with TRBD1. V lost 5 bases to trimming and J lost 6 bases; unmatched junction nucleotides: 11. The CDR3 is 14 residues long. Germline-derived CDR1 and CDR2 are DFQATT and SNEGSKA (reference sequence). CDR3 bases: TGCAGTGCTTGGGGACAGGGCCAATGGGCCGAGCAGTACTTC. Its translation: CSAWGQGQWAEQYF.

This clonotype was counted ten times or more. The gene calls are TRBV24-1 and TRBJ2-1; no clear D gene. Per germline, CDR1 KGHDR and CDR2 SFDVKD. The CDR3 extends over 14 amino acids. V was pared by 3 bases and J by 5 bases, with 10 bases between. Written as DNA, the CDR3 is TGTGCCACCAGTGATATAGCTGGACACAATGAGCAGTTCTTC. Its translation: CATSDIAGHNEQFF.

About this clonotype itself: A read error may explain this, as a much larger clone is one base away. V gene TRBV5-1 combines with J gene TRBJ1-3; D might be TRBD1 (5 bases). Germline CDR1 SGHRS, CDR2 YFSETQ. The CDR3 runs to 15 residues. CDR3 protein: CASSTGGSSGNTTYF. CDR3 DNA sequence: TGCGCCAGCAGCACAGGAGGGAGCTCTGGAAACACCACATATTTT.

This clonotype was seen a few times. The V call is TRBV25-1, the J call TRBJ1-2; 9 positions agree with TRBD1. The CDR3 consists of 16 residues. V shed 5 bases and J 5 bases; nucleotides not matched to a gene: 12. Looked up from germline, CDR1 is MGHDK and CDR2 is SYGVNS. The DNA of the CDR3 is TGTGCCAGCAGTCAAGCCACAGGGGGCGATCAGTATGGCTACACCTTC. It translates to CASSQATGGDQYGYTF.

V is TRBV19 and J is TRBJ1-2, with D possibly TRBD1 on 6 matching bases. V lost 4 bases to trimming and J lost 4 bases, with 13 bases between them. Germline V gene lookup returns CDR1 LNHDA and CDR2 SQIVND (reference sequence). The CDR3 contains 14 residues. CDR3 sequence (DNA): TGTGCCAGTAGTACCGACAGGTTAGTCTATGGCTACACCTTC. Encoded protein: CASSTDRLVYGYTF.

The rearrangement links TRBV11-3 to TRBJ2-5, with 15 bases fitting TRBD2. Germline lookup yields CDR1 SGHNT and CDR2 YENEEA. The CDR3 loop spans 16 amino acids. V trimming: 5 bases; J trimming: 4 bases; junction bases outside the gene matches: 5. CDR3 sequence: CASSKGLAGGVETQYF. In nucleotides, the CDR3 is TGTGCCAGCAGCAAGGGACTAGCGGGAGGAGTAGAGACCCAGTACTTC.

This clonotype has a count of ten or more. This chain joins TRBV7-2 and TRBJ1-1; D is uncertain. V lost 5 bases and J 3 bases, leaving 10 bases between the germline ends. Germline CDR1 and CDR2: SGHTA and FQGNSA. This CDR3 is 13 amino acids long. CDR3 region: CASSRRTDTEAFF. Here the CDR3 DNA reads TGTGCCAGCAGCCGAAGGACGGACACTGAAGCTTTCTTT.